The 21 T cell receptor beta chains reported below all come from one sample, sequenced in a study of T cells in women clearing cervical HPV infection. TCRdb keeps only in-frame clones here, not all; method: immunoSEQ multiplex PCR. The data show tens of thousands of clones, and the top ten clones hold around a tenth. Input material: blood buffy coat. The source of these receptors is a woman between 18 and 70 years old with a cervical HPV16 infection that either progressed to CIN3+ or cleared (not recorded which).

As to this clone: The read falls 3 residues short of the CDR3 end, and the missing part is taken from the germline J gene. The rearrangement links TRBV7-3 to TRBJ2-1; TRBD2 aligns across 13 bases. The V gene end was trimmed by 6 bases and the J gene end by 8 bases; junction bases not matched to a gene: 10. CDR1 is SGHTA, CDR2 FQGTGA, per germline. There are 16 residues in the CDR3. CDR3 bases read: TGTGCCAGCAGTCATGGACCGGGACTAGCGGGACATGAG. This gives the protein CASSHGPGLAGHE. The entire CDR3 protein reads CASSHGPGLAGHEQFF.

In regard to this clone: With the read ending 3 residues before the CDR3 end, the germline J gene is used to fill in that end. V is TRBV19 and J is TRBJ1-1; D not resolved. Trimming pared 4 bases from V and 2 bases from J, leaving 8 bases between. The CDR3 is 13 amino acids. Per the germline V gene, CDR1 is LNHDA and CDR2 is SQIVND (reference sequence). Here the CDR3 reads CASSTQINTEAFF. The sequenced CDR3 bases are TGTGCCAGTAGTACGCAGATAAACACTGAA.

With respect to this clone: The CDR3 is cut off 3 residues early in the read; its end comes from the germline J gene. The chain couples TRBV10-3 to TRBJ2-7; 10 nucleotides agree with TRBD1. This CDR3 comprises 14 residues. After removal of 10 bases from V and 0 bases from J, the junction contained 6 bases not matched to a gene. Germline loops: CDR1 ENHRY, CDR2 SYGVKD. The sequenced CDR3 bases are TGTGCCACCACGGACAGGGGGGACTCCTACGAG. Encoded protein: CATTDRGDSYE. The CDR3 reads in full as CATTDRGDSYEQYF.

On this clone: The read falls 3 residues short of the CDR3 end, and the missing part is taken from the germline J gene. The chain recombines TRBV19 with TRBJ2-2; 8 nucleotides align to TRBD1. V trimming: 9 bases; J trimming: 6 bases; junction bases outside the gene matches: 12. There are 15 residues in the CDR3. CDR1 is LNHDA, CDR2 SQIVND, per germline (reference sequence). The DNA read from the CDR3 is TGTGCCAGACTACCTCGACAGGGGACCCCCGGGGAG. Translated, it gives CARLPRQGTPGE. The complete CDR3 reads CARLPRQGTPGELFF.

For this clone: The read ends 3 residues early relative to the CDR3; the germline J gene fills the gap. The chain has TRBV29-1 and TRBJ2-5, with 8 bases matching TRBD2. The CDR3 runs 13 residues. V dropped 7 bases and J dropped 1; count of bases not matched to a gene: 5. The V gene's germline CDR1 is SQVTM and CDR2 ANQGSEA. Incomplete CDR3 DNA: TGCAGCGCTCCGGGACTAGTCCAAGAGACC. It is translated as CSAPGLVQET. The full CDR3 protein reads CSAPGLVQETQYF.

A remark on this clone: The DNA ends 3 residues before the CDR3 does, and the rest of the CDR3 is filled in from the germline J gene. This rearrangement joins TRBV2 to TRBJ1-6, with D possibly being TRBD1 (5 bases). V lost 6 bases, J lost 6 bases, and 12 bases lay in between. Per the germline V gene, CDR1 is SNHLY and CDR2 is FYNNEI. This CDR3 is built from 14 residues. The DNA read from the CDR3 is TGTGCCAGCAGCGATCAGGGAAGTAATTCACCC. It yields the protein CASSDQGSNSP. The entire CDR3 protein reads CASSDQGSNSPLHF.

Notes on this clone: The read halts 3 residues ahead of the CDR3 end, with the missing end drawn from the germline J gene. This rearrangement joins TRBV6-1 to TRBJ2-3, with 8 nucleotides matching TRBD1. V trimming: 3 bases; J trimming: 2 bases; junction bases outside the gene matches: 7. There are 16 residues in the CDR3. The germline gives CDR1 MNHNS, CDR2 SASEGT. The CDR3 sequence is CASSELTGGATDTQYF. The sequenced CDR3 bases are TGTGCCAGCAGTGAGCTTACAGGGGGAGCCACAGATACG.

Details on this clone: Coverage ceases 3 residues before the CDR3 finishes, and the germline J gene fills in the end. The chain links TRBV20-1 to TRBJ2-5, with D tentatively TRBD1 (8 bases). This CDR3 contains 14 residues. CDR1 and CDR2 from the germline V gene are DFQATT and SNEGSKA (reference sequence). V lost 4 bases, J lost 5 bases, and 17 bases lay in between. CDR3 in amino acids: CSAKTGGVRETQYF. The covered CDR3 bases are TGCAGTGCTAAAACAGGGGGGGTGCGGGAGACC.

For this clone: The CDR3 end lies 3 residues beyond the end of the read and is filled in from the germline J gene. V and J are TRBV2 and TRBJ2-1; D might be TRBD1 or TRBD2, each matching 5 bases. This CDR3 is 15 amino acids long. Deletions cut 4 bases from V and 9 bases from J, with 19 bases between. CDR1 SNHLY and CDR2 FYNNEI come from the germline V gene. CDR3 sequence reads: CASSGGAGLAREQFF. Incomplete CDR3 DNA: TGTGCCAGCAGTGGAGGGGCCGGCCTTGCGCGTGAG. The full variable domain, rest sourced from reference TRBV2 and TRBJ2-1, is EPEVTQTPSHQVTQMGQEVILRCVPISNHLYFYWYRQILGQKVEFLVSFYNNEISEKSEIFDDQFSVERPDGSNFTLKIRSTKLEDSAMYFCASSGGAGLAREQFFGPGTRLTVL.

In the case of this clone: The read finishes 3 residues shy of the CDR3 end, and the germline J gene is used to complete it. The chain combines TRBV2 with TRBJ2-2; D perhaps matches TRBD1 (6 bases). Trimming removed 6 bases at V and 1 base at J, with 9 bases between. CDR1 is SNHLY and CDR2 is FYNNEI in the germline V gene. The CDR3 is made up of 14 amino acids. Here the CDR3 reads CASRGAVNTGELFF. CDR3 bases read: TGTGCCAGCAGGGGGGCCGTGAACACCGGGGAG.

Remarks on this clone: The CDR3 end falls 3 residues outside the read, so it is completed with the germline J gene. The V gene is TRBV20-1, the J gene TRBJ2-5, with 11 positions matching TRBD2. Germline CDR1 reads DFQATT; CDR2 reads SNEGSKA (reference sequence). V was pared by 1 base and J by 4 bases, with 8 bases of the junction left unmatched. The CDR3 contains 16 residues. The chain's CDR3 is CSARAPLAGGAETQYF. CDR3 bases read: TGCAGTGCTAGAGCCCCCCTAGCGGGGGGCGCAGAGACC.

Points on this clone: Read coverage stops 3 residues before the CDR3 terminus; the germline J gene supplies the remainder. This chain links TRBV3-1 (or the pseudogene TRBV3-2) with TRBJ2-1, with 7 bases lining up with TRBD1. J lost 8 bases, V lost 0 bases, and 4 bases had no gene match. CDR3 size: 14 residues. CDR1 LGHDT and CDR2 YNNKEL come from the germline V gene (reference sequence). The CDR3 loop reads CASSQETGSDEQFF. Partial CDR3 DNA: TGTGCCAGCAGCCAAGAGACAGGGAGCGATGAG.

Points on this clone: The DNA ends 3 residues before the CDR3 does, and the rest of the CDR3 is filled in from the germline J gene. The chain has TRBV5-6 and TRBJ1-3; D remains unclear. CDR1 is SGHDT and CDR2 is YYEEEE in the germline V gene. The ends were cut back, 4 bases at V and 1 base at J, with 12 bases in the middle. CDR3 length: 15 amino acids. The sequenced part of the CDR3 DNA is TGTGCCAGCAGCAGCCGAGGGTTTTCTGGAAACACC. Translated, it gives CASSSRGFSGNT. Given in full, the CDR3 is CASSSRGFSGNTIYF.

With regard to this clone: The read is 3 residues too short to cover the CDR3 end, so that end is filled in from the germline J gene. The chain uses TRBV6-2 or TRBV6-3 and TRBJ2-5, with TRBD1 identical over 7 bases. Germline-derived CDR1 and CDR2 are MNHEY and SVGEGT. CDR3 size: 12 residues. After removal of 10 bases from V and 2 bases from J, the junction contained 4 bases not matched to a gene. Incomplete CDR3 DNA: TGTGCCACGCACAGGGGTCAAGAGACC. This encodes CATHRGQET. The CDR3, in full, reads CATHRGQETQYF.

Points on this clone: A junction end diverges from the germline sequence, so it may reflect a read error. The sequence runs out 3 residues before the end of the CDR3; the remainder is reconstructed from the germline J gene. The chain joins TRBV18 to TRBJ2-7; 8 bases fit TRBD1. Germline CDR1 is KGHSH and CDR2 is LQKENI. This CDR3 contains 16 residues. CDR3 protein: CPSSAYDRGFSYEQYF. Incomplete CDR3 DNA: TGTCCCAGCTCGGCATACGACAGGGGATTTTCCTACGAG.

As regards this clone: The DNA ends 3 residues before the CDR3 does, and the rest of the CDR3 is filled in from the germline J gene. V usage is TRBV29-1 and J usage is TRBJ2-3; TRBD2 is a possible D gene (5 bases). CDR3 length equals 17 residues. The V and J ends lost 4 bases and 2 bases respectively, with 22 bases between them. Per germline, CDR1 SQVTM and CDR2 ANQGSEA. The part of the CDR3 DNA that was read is TGCAGCGTTGCCTCCTCGACGGGGAACGACTACACAGATACG. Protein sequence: CSVASSTGNDYTDT. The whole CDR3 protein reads CSVASSTGNDYTDTQYF.

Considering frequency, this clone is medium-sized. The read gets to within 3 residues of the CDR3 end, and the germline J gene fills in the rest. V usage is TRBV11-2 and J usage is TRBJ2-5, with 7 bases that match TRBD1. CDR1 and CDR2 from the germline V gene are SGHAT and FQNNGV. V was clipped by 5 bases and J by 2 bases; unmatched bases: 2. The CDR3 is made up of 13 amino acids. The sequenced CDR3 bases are TGTGCCAGCAGCAGGGACAGACAAGAGACC. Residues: CASSRDRQET. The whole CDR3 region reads CASSRDRQETQYF.

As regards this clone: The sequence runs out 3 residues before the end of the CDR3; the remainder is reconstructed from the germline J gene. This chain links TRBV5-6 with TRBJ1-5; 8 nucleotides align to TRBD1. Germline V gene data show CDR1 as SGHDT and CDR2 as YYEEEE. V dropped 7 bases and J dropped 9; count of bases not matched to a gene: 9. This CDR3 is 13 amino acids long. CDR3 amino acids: CASFGQGGTPQHF. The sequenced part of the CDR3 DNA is TGTGCCAGCTTCGGACAGGGTGGGACGCCC.

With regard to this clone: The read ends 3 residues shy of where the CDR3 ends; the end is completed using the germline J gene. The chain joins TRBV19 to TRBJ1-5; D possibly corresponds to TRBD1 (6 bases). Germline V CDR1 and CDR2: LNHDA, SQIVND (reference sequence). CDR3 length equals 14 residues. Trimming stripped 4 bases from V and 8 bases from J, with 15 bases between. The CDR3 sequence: CASSTRQDWKPQHF. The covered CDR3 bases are TGTGCCAGTAGTACCCGACAGGATTGGAAGCCC.

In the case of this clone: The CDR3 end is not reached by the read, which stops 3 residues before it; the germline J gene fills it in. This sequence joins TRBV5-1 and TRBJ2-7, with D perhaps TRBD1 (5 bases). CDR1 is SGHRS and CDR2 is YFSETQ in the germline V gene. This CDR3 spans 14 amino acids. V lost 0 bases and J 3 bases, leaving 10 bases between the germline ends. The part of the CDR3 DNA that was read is TGCGCCAGCAGCTTGGAACCAGGGTACTACGAG. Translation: CASSLEPGYYE. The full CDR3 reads CASSLEPGYYEQYF.

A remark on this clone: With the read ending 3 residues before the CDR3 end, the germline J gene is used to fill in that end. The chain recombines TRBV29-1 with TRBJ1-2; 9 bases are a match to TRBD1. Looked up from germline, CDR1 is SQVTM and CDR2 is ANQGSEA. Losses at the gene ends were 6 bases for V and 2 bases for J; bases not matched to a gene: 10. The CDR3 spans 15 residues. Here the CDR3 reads CSVPNPTGGNYGYTF. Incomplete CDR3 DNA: TGCAGCGTCCCCAACCCGACAGGGGGGAACTATGGC.